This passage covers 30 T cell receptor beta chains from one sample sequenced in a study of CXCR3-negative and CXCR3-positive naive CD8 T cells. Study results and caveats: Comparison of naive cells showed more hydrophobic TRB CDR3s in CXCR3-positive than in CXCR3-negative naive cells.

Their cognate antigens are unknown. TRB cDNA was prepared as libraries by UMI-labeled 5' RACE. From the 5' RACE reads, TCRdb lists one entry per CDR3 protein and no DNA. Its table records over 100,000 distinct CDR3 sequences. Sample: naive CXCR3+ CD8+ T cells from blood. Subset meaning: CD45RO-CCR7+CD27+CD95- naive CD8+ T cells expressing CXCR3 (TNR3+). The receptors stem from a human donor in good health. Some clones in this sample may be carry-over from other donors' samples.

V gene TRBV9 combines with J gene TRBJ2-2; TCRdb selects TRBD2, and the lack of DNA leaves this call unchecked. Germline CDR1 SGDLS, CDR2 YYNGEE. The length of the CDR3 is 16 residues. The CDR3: CASSSRAGDWTGELFF.

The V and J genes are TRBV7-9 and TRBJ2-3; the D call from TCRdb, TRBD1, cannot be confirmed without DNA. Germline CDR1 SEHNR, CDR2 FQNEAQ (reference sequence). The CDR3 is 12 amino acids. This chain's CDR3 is CASSPGSDTQYF.

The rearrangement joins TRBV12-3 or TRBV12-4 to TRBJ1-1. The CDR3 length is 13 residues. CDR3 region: CASSLMANTEAFF.

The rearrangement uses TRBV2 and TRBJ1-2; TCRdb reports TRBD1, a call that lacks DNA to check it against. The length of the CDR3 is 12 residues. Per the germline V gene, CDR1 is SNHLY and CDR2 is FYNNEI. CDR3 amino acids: CASIAGGYGYTF.

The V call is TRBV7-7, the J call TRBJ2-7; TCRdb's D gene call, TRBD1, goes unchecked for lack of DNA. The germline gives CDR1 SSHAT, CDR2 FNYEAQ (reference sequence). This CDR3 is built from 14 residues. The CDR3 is CASSSGTGSYEQYF.

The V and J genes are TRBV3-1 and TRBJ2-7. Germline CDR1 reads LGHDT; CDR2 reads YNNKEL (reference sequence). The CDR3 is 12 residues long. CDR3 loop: CASSQYGYEQYF.

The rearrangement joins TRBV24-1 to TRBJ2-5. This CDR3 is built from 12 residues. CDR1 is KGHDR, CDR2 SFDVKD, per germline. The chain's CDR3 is CATSDIQETQYF.

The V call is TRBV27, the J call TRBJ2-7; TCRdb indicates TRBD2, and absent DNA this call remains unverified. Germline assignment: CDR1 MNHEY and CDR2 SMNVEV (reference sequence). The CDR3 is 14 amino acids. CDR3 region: CASSEAGVRYEQYF.

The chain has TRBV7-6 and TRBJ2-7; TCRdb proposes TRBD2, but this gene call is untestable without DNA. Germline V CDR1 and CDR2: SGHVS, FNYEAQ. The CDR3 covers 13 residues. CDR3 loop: CASSLTPPSEQYF.

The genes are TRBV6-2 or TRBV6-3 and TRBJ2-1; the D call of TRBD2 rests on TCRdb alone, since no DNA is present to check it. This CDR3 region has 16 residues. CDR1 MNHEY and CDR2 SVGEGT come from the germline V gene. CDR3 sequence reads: CASSQYSGLSYNEQFF.

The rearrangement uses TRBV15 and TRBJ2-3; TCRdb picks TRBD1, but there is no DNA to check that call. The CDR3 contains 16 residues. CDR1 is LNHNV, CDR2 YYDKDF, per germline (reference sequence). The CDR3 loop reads CATSKYRDRVADTQYF.

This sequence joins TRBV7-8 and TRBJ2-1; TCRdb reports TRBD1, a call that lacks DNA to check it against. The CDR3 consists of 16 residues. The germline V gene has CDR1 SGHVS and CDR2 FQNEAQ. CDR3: CASSYPTGTSYNEQFF.

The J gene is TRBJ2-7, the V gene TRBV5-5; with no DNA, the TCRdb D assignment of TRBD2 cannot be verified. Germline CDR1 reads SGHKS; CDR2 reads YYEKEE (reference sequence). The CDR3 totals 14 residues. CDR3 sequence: CASSLSLAGYEQYF.

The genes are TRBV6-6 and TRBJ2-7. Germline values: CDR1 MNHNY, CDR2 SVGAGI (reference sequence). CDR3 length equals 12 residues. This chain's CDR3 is CASGEDPYEQYF.

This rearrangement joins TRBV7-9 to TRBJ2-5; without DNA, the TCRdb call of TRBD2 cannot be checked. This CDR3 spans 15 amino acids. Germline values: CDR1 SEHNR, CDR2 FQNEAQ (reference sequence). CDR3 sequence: CASSSRLADQETQYF. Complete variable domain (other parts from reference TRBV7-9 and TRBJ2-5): DTGVSQNPRHKITKRGQNVTFRCDPISEHNRLYWYRQTLGQGPEFLTYFQNEAQLEKSRLLSDRFSAERPKGSFSTLEIQRTEQGDSAMYLCASSSRLADQETQYFGPGTRLLVL.

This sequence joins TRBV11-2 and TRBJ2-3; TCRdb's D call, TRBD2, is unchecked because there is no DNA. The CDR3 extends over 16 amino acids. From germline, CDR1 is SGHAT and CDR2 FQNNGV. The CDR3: CASGGLAGFFADTQYF.

Here the CDR3 reads CSVNGADTQYF. The chain joins TRBV29-1 to TRBJ2-3. The CDR3 extends over 11 amino acids. Germline loops: CDR1 SQVTM, CDR2 ANQGSEA.

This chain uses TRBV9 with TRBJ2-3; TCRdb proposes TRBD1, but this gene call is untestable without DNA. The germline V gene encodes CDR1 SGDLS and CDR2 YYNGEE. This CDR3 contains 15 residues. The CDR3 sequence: CASTLGPDNTDTQYF.

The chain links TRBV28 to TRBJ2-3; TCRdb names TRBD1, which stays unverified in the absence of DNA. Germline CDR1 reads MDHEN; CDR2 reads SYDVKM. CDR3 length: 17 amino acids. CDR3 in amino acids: CASSLVFGQGDPDTQYF.

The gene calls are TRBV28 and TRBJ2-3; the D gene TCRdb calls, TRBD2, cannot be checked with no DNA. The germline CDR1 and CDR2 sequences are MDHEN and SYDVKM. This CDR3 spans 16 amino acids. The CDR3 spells CASSFSGAVGTDTQYF.

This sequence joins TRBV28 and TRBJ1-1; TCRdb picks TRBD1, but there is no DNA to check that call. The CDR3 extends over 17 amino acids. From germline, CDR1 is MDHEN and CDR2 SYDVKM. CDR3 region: CASSLGNYRRGDTEAFF.

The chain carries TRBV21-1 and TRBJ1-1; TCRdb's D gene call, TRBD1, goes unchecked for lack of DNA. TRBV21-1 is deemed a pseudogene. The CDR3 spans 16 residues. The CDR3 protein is CASSTTDRERNTEAFF.

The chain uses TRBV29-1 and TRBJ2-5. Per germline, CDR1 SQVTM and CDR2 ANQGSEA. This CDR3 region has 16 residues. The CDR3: CSVLRLQETYQETQYF. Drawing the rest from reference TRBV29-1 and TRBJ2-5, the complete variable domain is SAVISQKPSRDICQRGTSLTIQCQVDSQVTMMFWYRQQPGQSLTLIATANQGSEATYESGFVIDKFPISRPNLTFSTLTVSNMSPEDSSIYLCSVLRLQETYQETQYFGPGTRLLVL.

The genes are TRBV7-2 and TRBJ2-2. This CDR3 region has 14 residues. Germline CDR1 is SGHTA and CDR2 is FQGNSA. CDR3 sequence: CAYPLGANTGELFF.

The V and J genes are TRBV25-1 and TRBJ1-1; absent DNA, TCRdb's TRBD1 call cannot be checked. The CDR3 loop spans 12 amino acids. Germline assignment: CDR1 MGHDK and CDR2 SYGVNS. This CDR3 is CASRQGNTEAFF. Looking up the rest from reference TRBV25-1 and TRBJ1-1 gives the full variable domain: EADIYQTPRYLVIGTGKKITLECSQTMGHDKMYWYQQDPGMELHLIHYSYGVNSTEKGDLSSESTVSRIRTEHFPLTLESARPSHTSQYLCASRQGNTEAFFGQGTRLTVV.

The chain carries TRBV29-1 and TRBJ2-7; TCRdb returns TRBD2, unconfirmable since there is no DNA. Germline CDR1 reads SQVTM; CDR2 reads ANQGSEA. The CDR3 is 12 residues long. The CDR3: CSGRTIRGEQYF.

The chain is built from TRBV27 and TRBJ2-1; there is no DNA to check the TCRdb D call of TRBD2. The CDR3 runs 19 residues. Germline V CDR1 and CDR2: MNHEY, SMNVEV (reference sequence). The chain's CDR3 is CASSLSPIAGLAANNEQFF.

CDR3 region: CASSLLQGSVGYEQYF. J is TRBJ2-7 and V is TRBV28; TCRdb designates TRBD1, a call that cannot be tested without DNA. In germline, CDR1 is MDHEN, CDR2 SYDVKM. CDR3 length: 16 amino acids.

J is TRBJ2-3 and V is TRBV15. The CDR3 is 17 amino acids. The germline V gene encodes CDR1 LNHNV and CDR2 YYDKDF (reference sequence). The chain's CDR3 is CATSRHSAGERTDTQYF.

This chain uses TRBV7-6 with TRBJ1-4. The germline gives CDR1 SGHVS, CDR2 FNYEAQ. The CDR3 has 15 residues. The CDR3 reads CASSYRTASEEKLFF.